A selection of T cell receptor beta chains follows, all from one sample in a study of T-cell reconstitution after alpha-beta-depleted transplantation in children. TCRdb itself ran the PCR reads through MiXCR, one entry per CDR3 protein. This repertoire shows about 610,000 distinct CDR3 sequences, 10% to 13% found once; its top ten account for about 4.2%. The material was PBMCs from the stem cell graft donor, obtained from the stem cell graft. Receptors were obtained from a human donor who donated a stem cell graft to a child with acute myeloid leukemia. CDR3s include the opening cysteine and the closing phenylalanine or tryptophan. The order of the fields is CDR3 length, D gene, clone size, V gene, J gene, CDR3 protein, CDR3 DNA. The D gene is left open where the match is weak. The listing skips clone size in some rows; elsewhere it reads once, few, many or a size class.

CDR3 length: 17
D gene: TRBD1
clone size: many
V gene: TRBV28
J gene: TRBJ2-6
CDR3 protein: CASSLQQTGSGANVLTF
CDR3 DNA: TGTGCCAGCAGTTTACAGCAGACAGGGTCTGGGGCCAACGTCCTGACTTTC

CDR3 length: 13
D gene: .
clone size: many
V gene: TRBV7-3
J gene: TRBJ2-1
CDR3 protein: CASSLNRGYEQFF
CDR3 DNA: TGTGCCAGCAGCTTAAATCGCGGCTATGAGCAGTTCTTC

CDR3 length: 16
D gene: .
clone size: few
V gene: TRBV27
J gene: TRBJ2-7
CDR3 protein: CASSFSSGHSSYEQYF
CDR3 DNA: TGTGCCAGCAGTTTCTCCTCGGGGCATAGCTCCTACGAGCAGTACTTC

CDR3 length: 12
D gene: .
clone size: .
V gene: TRBV5-1
J gene: TRBJ2-1
CDR3 protein: CASRLENNEQFF
CDR3 DNA: TGCGCCAGCAGATTGGAGAACAATGAGCAGTTCTTC

CDR3 length: 14
D gene: .
clone size: few
V gene: TRBV5-5
J gene: TRBJ2-7
CDR3 protein: CASSLRFGIYEQYF
CDR3 DNA: TGTGCCAGCAGCTTGCGATTTGGTATCTACGAGCAGTACTTC

CDR3 length: 15
D gene: TRBD1
clone size: few
V gene: TRBV7-3
J gene: TRBJ1-2
CDR3 protein: CASSYRQGTNYGYTF
CDR3 DNA: TGTGCCAGCAGCTATCGACAGGGGACAAACTATGGCTACACCTTC

CDR3 length: 18
D gene: .
clone size: few
V gene: TRBV7-3
J gene: TRBJ2-1
CDR3 protein: CASSLTLGGADSYNEQFF
CDR3 DNA: TGTGCCAGCAGCTTAACCCTGGGCGGGGCCGACTCCTACAATGAGCAGTTCTTC

CDR3 length: 16
D gene: .
clone size: many
V gene: TRBV7-2
J gene: TRBJ1-6
CDR3 protein: CASSVTGTSYNSPLHF
CDR3 DNA: TGTGCCAGCAGCGTTACCGGGACGAGTTATAATTCACCCCTCCACTTT

CDR3 length: 17
D gene: TRBD2
clone size: many
V gene: TRBV27
J gene: TRBJ2-1
CDR3 protein: CASSLTVGTSVYNEQFF
CDR3 DNA: TGTGCCAGCAGCCTGACGGTAGGGACTAGCGTATACAATGAGCAGTTCTTC

CDR3 length: 15
D gene: .
clone size: .
V gene: TRBV15
J gene: TRBJ2-1
CDR3 protein: CATDRGGSSYNEQFF
CDR3 DNA: TGTGCCACCGACAGGGGAGGGAGCTCCTACAATGAGCAGTTCTTC

CDR3 length: 14
D gene: .
clone size: few
V gene: TRBV2
J gene: TRBJ2-4
CDR3 protein: CASRYRVAKNIQYF
CDR3 DNA: TGTGCCAGCAGGTACAGGGTAGCCAAAAACATTCAGTACTTC

CDR3 length: 10
D gene: .
clone size: .
V gene: TRBV29-1
J gene: TRBJ1-1
CDR3 protein: CSVDRSEAFF
CDR3 DNA: TGCAGCGTTGATCGGTCCGAAGCTTTCTTT

CDR3 length: 16
D gene: .
clone size: .
V gene: TRBV4-2
J gene: TRBJ2-3
CDR3 protein: CASSQGGGVDTDTQYF
CDR3 DNA: TGTGCCAGCAGCCAAGGAGGGGGGGTGGACACAGATACGCAGTATTTT

CDR3 length: 15
D gene: .
clone size: .
V gene: TRBV20-1
J gene: TRBJ2-3
CDR3 protein: CSALAPRSSTDTQYF
CDR3 DNA: TGCAGTGCCCTAGCGCCTCGATCTAGCACAGATACGCAGTATTTT

CDR3 length: 15
D gene: .
clone size: many
V gene: TRBV5-1
J gene: TRBJ2-1
CDR3 protein: CASSLEGESYNEQFF
CDR3 DNA: TGCGCCAGCAGCTTGGAGGGAGAATCCTACAATGAGCAGTTCTTC

CDR3 length: 15
D gene: .
clone size: many
V gene: TRBV15
J gene: TRBJ2-7
CDR3 protein: CATSREASATSEQYF
CDR3 DNA: TGTGCCACCAGCAGAGAAGCTAGCGCGACCTCCGAGCAGTACTTC

CDR3 length: 14
D gene: TRBD1
clone size: many
V gene: TRBV7-2
J gene: TRBJ1-4
CDR3 protein: CASSLQGGYEKLFF
CDR3 DNA: TGTGCCAGCAGCTTGCAGGGGGGGTATGAAAAACTGTTTTTT